Below are 15 T cell receptor beta chains sequenced from a single sample in a study of PD-1 blockade in classical Hodgkin lymphoma. The time point denotes: cycle 4 day 1 (C4D1), after more than five weeks of nivolumab. Each of the patients experienced relapse following autologous stem cell transplantation, and their brentuximab vedotin exposure differed. Clones were read by immunoSEQ multiplex PCR, and TCRdb kept only the in-frame ones, dropping some. The sample lists over 85,000 clones; approximately 90% were seen once. The specimen was peripheral blood mononuclear cells (PBMCs), collected before the fourth cycle of nivolumab. These receptors were taken from a human donor with classical Hodgkin lymphoma.

V is TRBV7-9 and J is TRBJ1-2; tentatively, D is TRBD1 (5 bases). The germline CDR1 and CDR2 sequences are SEHNR and FQNEAQ (reference sequence). The CDR3 has 17 residues. Trimming pared 2 bases from V and 2 bases from J, leaving 18 bases between. The CDR3 protein is CASSLRVPGPWNYGYTF. The DNA for the CDR3 is TGTGCCAGCAGCTTACGAGTCCCGGGACCTTGGAACTATGGCTACACCTTC.

This chain uses TRBV10-1 with TRBJ2-1; TRBD2 is a possible D gene (5 bases). The V end was cut by 3 bases, the J end by 7 bases, with 7 bases between. The CDR3 totals 12 residues. Looked up from germline, CDR1 is WNHNN and CDR2 is SYGVQD (reference sequence). The CDR3 DNA reads TGCGCCAGCAGTGATAGAGGGAATGAGCAGTTCTTC. Its translation: CASSDRGNEQFF.

The rearrangement joins TRBV7-9 to TRBJ1-2; D is possibly TRBD1 (6 bases). Germline V gene data show CDR1 as SEHNR and CDR2 as FQNEAQ (reference sequence). This CDR3 is built from 15 residues. V was cut by 3 bases and J by 8 bases, with 19 bases left in between. CDR3 amino acids: CASSLGLQDSEGYTF. The CDR3 DNA reads as TGTGCCAGCAGCTTGGGATTACAGGACAGTGAGGGCTACACCTTC.

The CDR3 loop is CASSLKGLVGAYEQYF. Written as DNA, the CDR3 is TGTGCCAGCAGTTTAAAGGGACTAGTAGGGGCCTACGAGCAGTACTTC. The rearrangement uses TRBV27 and TRBJ2-7; 8 bases match TRBD2. CDR3 length: 16 amino acids. CDR1 and CDR2 (germline): MNHEY, SMNVEV (reference sequence). Germline trimming cut 2 bases from V and 2 bases from J; bases unmatched to any gene: 8.

The chain joins TRBV2 to TRBJ2-1; 12 bases are shared with TRBD2. The CDR3 spans 14 residues. Germline CDR1 reads SNHLY; CDR2 reads FYNNEI. Germline trimming cut 8 bases from V and 5 bases from J; bases unmatched to any gene: 4. The CDR3 protein is CASSGLAGNNEQFF. The CDR3 nucleotides read TGTGCCAGCTCTGGACTAGCGGGGAACAATGAGCAGTTCTTC.

The gene calls are TRBV7-9 and TRBJ1-2; a weak D match, TRBD1 (6 bases). Trimming took off 8 bases at V and 5 bases at J, with 12 bases between the two ends. The CDR3 is made up of 12 amino acids. The germline CDR1 and CDR2 sequences are SEHNR and FQNEAQ (reference sequence). The CDR3 DNA sequence: TGTGCCAGCGGGACATCAAGTTATGGCTACACCTTC. This codes for CASGTSSYGYTF. Full variable domain (outside the CDR3, taken from reference TRBV7-9 and TRBJ1-2): DTGVSQNPRHKITKRGQNVTFRCDPISEHNRLYWYRQTLGQGPEFLTYFQNEAQLEKSRLLSDRFSAERPKGSFSTLEIQRTEQGDSAMYLCASGTSSYGYTFGSGTRLTVV.

This rearrangement joins TRBV30 to TRBJ1-2; D gene ambiguous. The CDR3 is made up of 14 amino acids. From germline, CDR1 is GTSNPN and CDR2 SVGIG (reference sequence). Trimming removed 7 bases at V and 3 bases at J, with 18 bases between. The CDR3 nucleotides are TGTGCCTCCATCAAATCTCGGGCCCACTATGGCTACACCTTC. It translates to CASIKSRAHYGYTF.

In this sample, this clone turned up once. The rearrangement joins TRBV11-2 to TRBJ2-2; 12 positions match TRBD2. This CDR3 is 16 amino acids long. Germline values: CDR1 SGHAT, CDR2 FQNNGV. V dropped 2 bases and J dropped 8; count of bases not matched to a gene: 6. The CDR3, as DNA: TGTGCCAGCAGCTTATTGGCTAGCGGGGGGGCTGGGGAGCTGTTTTTT. It is translated as CASSLLASGGAGELFF.

The chain couples TRBV4-1 to TRBJ2-5, with D possibly matching TRBD2 (5 bases). The germline V and J ends were trimmed by 3 bases and 0 bases, with 14 bases remaining between them. Germline V gene sequence: CDR1 MGHRA, CDR2 YSYEKL. This CDR3 is 16 amino acids long. The CDR3 sequence: CASSQEDGGYQETQYF. The CDR3 nucleotides read TGCGCCAGCAGCCAGGAGGACGGCGGGTACCAAGAGACCCAGTACTTC.

This clone appeared a single time. The rearrangement uses TRBV6-6 and TRBJ1-1; D not certain. The CDR3 is 13 amino acids. Germline CDR1 is MNHNY and CDR2 is SVGAGI (reference sequence). The V gene lost 3 bases and the J gene lost 3 bases, with 8 bases spanning the gap. The CDR3 bases are TGTGCCAGCAGTTATCGCAGTTACACTGAAGCTTTCTTT. This sequence encodes CASSYRSYTEAFF.

The chain couples TRBV5-6 to TRBJ2-1, with TRBD2 identical over 8 bases. J gave up 7 bases and V 2 bases, and 8 bases lay outside the gene matches. The length of the CDR3 is 15 residues. CDR1 SGHDT and CDR2 YYEEEE come from the germline V gene. The CDR3 DNA is TGTGCCAGCAGCTTACGGCGGGGGGCGAGGAATGAGCAGTTCTTC. Translated, it gives CASSLRRGARNEQFF.

CDR3 loop: CASSFSPVAGLYNEQFF. CDR3 in DNA: TGTGCCAGCAGTTTCAGCCCCGTAGCGGGGTTGTACAATGAGCAGTTCTTC. This chain connects TRBV27 to TRBJ2-1; 8 bases agree with TRBD2. Germline values: CDR1 MNHEY, CDR2 SMNVEV (reference sequence). V dropped 3 bases and J dropped 4; count of bases not matched to a gene: 11. There are 17 residues in the CDR3.

The chain joins TRBV7-8 to TRBJ2-5, with D possibly being TRBD1 or TRBD2 (5 bases each). Deletions cut 5 bases from V and 5 bases from J, with 18 bases between. The germline V gene encodes CDR1 SGHVS and CDR2 FQNEAQ. CDR3 size: 15 residues. The CDR3 region is CASSALSGGRETQYF. The CDR3 DNA sequence: TGTGCCAGCAGCGCGTTGTCTGGGGGTCGGGAGACCCAGTACTTC.

The chain recombines TRBV10-3 with TRBJ2-7; D is ambiguous. The CDR3 totals 12 residues. Per the germline V gene, CDR1 is ENHRY and CDR2 is SYGVKD. V was clipped by 6 bases and J by 3 bases, with 9 bases between them. Written as DNA, the CDR3 is TGTGCCATCAGCCTGGACGGCTACGAGCAGTACTTC. Protein sequence: CAISLDGYEQYF.

The V gene is TRBV19, the J gene TRBJ1-5, with TRBD1 matching 7 bases. Germline CDR1 is LNHDA and CDR2 is SQIVND (reference sequence). The CDR3 is made up of 12 amino acids. The ends lost 9 bases at V and 6 bases at J; junction bases unmatched: 5. This CDR3 is CASQDRVQPQHF. CDR3 bases: TGTGCCAGCCAAGACAGGGTTCAGCCCCAGCATTTT.